The rows below give T cell receptor beta chains drawn from one sample of a study of blood T cell repertoires in COVID-19. The protocol was immunoSEQ multiplex PCR, while the TCRdb copy is restricted to in-frame clones and leaves out a portion. Altogether around 400,000 clones are present, 89% being singletons, with the ten largest covering 1.2%. The sequencing sample was made of peripheral blood. These receptors originate from a man aged 40-50 years with acute or convalescent COVID-19. Each CDR3 is given with its conserved first and last residue. The D gene is left open where the match is weak. Size is omitted from some rows. Given values are once, few, many or a class for expanded clones.

V gene	D gene	clone size	J gene	CDR3 DNA	CDR3 protein
TRBV4-1	.	few	TRBJ1-4	TGCGCCAGCAGCCACCCTAGGTCGGGGGAAAAACTGTTTTTT	CASSHPRSGEKLFF
TRBV11-2	.	.	TRBJ1-1	TGTGCCAGCAGCCCAGAGAACAGGGACGGTGAAGCTTTCTTT	CASSPENRDGEAFF
TRBV9	TRBD1	.	TRBJ1-6	TGTGCCAGCAGCGCCTCGGGACAGGGGAGATTTTCACCCCTCCACTTT	CASSASGQGRFSPLHF
TRBV9	.	.	TRBJ1-1	TGTGCCAGCAGCGCGGAGGCAGGGAACACTGAAGCTTTCTTT	CASSAEAGNTEAFF
TRBV6-5	.	.	TRBJ2-3	TGTGCCAGCAGTTTTGGCAGATCTAGGGATACGCAGTATTTT	CASSFGRSRDTQYF
TRBV7-5	.	.	TRBJ2-7	TGTGCCAGAAGCTTAGAACTAGCGGGGGGGTGTCACTACGAGCAGTACTTC	CARSLELAGGCHYEQYF
TRBV30	.	.	TRBJ1-1	TGTGCCTGGAGTGTTGGTGGCTCGAACACTGAAGCTTTCTTT	CAWSVGGSNTEAFF
TRBV19	.	.	TRBJ1-5	TGTGCCAGTAGCCTTCCATTAGACAGTTACAATCAGCCCCAGCATTTT	CASSLPLDSYNQPQHF
TRBV7-2	TRBD2	.	TRBJ2-7	TGTGCCAGCAGCAGAACTAGCGGAGTCGCCTACGAGCAGTACTTC	CASSRTSGVAYEQYF
TRBV19	TRBD1	.	TRBJ2-3	TGTGCCAGTAGTATAGGGACAGGTCTTGGGGCAGATACGCAGTATTTT	CASSIGTGLGADTQYF
TRBV28	TRBD2	.	TRBJ2-1	TGTGCCAGCAGTTATCGACTAGCCGTCAACAATGAGCAGTTCTTC	CASSYRLAVNNEQFF
TRBV18	.	.	TRBJ2-3	TGTGCCAGCTCACTGTTGACAGGAGCCACAGATACGCAGTATTTT	CASSLLTGATDTQYF
TRBV7-9	.	.	TRBJ2-7	TGTGCCAGCAGCTTAGTGGCCGCCCCCTACGAGCAGTACTTC	CASSLVAAPYEQYF
TRBV4-1	.	.	TRBJ2-7	TGCGCCAGCAGCCTCAGCATCCAGGCAAGCTCCTACGAGCAGTACTTC	CASSLSIQASSYEQYF
TRBV6-5	TRBD1	.	TRBJ1-1	TGTGCCAGCAGTTACGGGACAGGGATTGAAGCTTTCTTT	CASSYGTGIEAFF
TRBV12-3/TRBV12-4	.	.	TRBJ2-7	TGTGCCAGCAGGTCAGGGTCTTACGAGCAGTACTTC	CASRSGSYEQYF
TRBV27	TRBD2	.	TRBJ2-1	TGTGCCAGCAGTGGCGGGAGCCCCTACAATGAGCAGTTCTTC	CASSGGSPYNEQFF
TRBV6-5	TRBD1	.	TRBJ1-2	TGTGCCAGCAGTACACAGGGGTACGCTAACTATGGCTACACCTTC	CASSTQGYANYGYTF
TRBV5-1	.	.	TRBJ2-7	TGCGCCAGCAGCGGGAGCTTCTACGAGCAGTACTTC	CASSGSFYEQYF
TRBV7-8	TRBD1	.	TRBJ1-2	TGTGCCAGCAGCCCAAACAGGACAGGCTCTGGCTACACCTTC	CASSPNRTGSGYTF
TRBV19	TRBD1	.	TRBJ1-5	TGTGCCAGTAGTAACCGACAGGGGGCGAGCAATCAGCCCCAGCATTTT	CASSNRQGASNQPQHF
TRBV4-2	.	.	TRBJ2-6	TGTGCCAGCAGCCAAGGACAAAACTCTGGGGCCAACGTCCTGACTTTC	CASSQGQNSGANVLTF
TRBV6-5	.	.	TRBJ1-1	TGTGCCAGCAGTTACACAGGGAAGGACACTGAAGCTTTCTTT	CASSYTGKDTEAFF
TRBV30	.	.	TRBJ1-4	TGTGCCTGGGACCCAGAGACTCCGGGTGAAAAACTGTTTTTT	CAWDPETPGEKLFF
TRBV6-5	.	.	TRBJ1-3	TGTGCCAGCGAGACAGGTCGGATTGGAAACACCATATATTTT	CASETGRIGNTIYF
TRBV29-1	TRBD1	.	TRBJ2-1	TGCAGCGCGACAGGGGCGTACAATGAGCAGTTCTTC	CSATGAYNEQFF